Below, 25 T cell receptor beta chains from the same sample are listed, as sequenced in a study of control samples from healthy donors and cancer patients. Clones were sequenced by immunoSEQ multiplex PCR, and TCRdb holds only the in-frame ones, with some missing. The repertoire includes 400,000 to 450,000 clones, around 90% of them detected once, and roughly 6.4% sits in the top ten. The sequenced material came from PBMCs. Receptors were obtained from a man aged 40-49 years with head and neck cancer.

The chain recombines TRBV5-4 with TRBJ2-2; no firm D call. Germline CDR1 and CDR2: SGHNT and YYREEE (reference sequence). The germline V and J ends were trimmed by 2 bases and 4 bases, with 3 bases remaining between them. The CDR3 runs to 12 residues. In DNA, the CDR3 is TGTGCCAGCAGCTTTATCACCGGGGAGCTGTTTTTT. It translates to CASSFITGELFF.

The CDR3 reads CASSTGRANYGYTF. In DNA form, the CDR3 reads TGTGCCAGCAGTACAGGGAGGGCTAACTATGGCTACACCTTC. The chain has TRBV27 and TRBJ1-2; D perhaps matches TRBD1 (6 bases). V lost 5 bases to trimming and J lost 0 bases, with 10 bases between them. The CDR3 has 14 residues. Germline V gives CDR1 MNHEY, CDR2 SMNVEV (reference sequence).

The rearrangement uses TRBV11-2 and TRBJ1-2, with D perhaps TRBD1 (6 bases). Germline CDR1 and CDR2: SGHAT and FQNNGV. Trimming stripped 2 bases from V and 7 bases from J, with 17 bases between. The CDR3 is made up of 15 amino acids. The CDR3 is CASSLTGGPRGGYTF. In nucleotides, the CDR3 is TGTGCCAGCAGCTTAACGGGGGGCCCCAGAGGTGGCTACACCTTC. Full variable domain (remainder filled in from reference TRBV11-2 and TRBJ1-2): EAGVAQSPRYKIIEKRQSVAFWCNPISGHATLYWYQQILGQGPKLLIQFQNNGVVDDSQLPKDRFSAERLKGVDSTLKIQPAKLEDSAVYLCASSLTGGPRGGYTFGSGTRLTVV.

This chain links TRBV6-5 with TRBJ2-3; 7 bases are a match to TRBD1. Germline CDR1 reads MNHEY; CDR2 reads SVGAGI. The CDR3 contains 14 residues. V shed 6 bases and J 2 bases; nucleotides not matched to a gene: 5. The CDR3 loop is CASSRGQPTDTQYF. The CDR3 DNA reads TGTGCCAGCAGCAGGGGACAGCCCACAGATACGCAGTATTTT.

The chain couples TRBV9 to TRBJ2-5; D uncertain. Trimming took 4 bases from V and 4 from J, leaving 11 bases between them. CDR1 SGDLS and CDR2 YYNGEE come from the germline V gene. The CDR3 covers 13 residues. The CDR3 sequence: CASSRLPPETQYF. In DNA form, the CDR3 reads TGTGCCAGCAGCCGACTTCCTCCAGAGACCCAGTACTTC. Full variable domain (remainder filled in from reference TRBV9 and TRBJ2-5): DSGVTQTPKHLITATGQRVTLRCSPRSGDLSVYWYQQSLDQGLQFLIQYYNGEERAKGNILERFSAQQFPDLHSELNLSSLELGDSALYFCASSRLPPETQYFGPGTRLLVL.

The V gene is TRBV3-1 (or the pseudogene TRBV3-2), the J gene TRBJ2-5; 8 positions match TRBD1. Germline CDR1 LGHDT, CDR2 YNNKEL (reference sequence). The CDR3 consists of 16 residues. Trimming took 2 bases from V and 3 from J; bases not matched to a gene: 8. DNA for the CDR3: TGTGCCAGCAGCCAAAGGGGACAGGTCTTTAAAGAGACCCAGTACTTC. This sequence encodes CASSQRGQVFKETQYF.

Points on this clone: At one end the junction does not follow the germline gene, possibly because of a read error. This chain uses TRBV7-7 with TRBJ1-1, with D possibly TRBD1 on 6 matching bases. The CDR3 has 13 amino acids. In germline, CDR1 is SSHAT, CDR2 FNYEAQ (reference sequence). This chain's CDR3 is CASSPQGSTEAFF. CDR3 in DNA: TGTGCTAGCAGCCCACAGGGCAGCACTGAAGCTTTCTTT.

This clone was detected only a few times. The CDR3 here is CASSLGREQDTQYF. The CDR3 coding sequence is TGCGCCAGCAGCTTGGGGCGGGAGCAAGATACGCAGTATTTT. The gene calls are TRBV5-1 and TRBJ2-3, with TRBD2 matching 7 bases. The CDR3 extends over 14 amino acids. CDR1 and CDR2 from the germline V gene are SGHRS and YFSETQ. J lost 5 bases, V lost 0 bases, and 3 bases had no gene match.

This rearrangement joins TRBV24-1 to TRBJ2-2; TRBD2 matches at 9 bases. The length of the CDR3 is 15 residues. Trimming removed 3 bases from V and 5 bases from J; junction bases left unmatched: 3. Per germline, CDR1 KGHDR and CDR2 SFDVKD. CDR3 region: CATSDSGRRTGELFF. The CDR3 bases are TGTGCCACCAGTGATAGCGGGAGGCGTACCGGGGAGCTGTTTTTT.

The chain links TRBV19 to TRBJ1-1, with D hard to call. V gave up 1 base and J gave up 10 bases, with 19 bases separating them. CDR1 and CDR2 (germline): LNHDA, SQIVND (reference sequence). This CDR3 contains 15 residues. The CDR3 DNA sequence: TGTGCCAGTAGTATAGGAGCAGTACGGACTTCTCTAGCTTTCTTT. Translated: CASSIGAVRTSLAFF. Drawing the rest from reference TRBV19 and TRBJ1-1, the complete variable domain is DGGITQSPKYLFRKEGQNVTLSCEQNLNHDAMYWYRQDPGQGLRLIYYSQIVNDFQKGDIAEGYSVSREKKESFPLTVTSAQKNPTAFYLCASSIGAVRTSLAFFGQGTRLTVV.

This chain connects TRBV27 to TRBJ1-2; D remains unclear. This CDR3 spans 15 amino acids. The germline CDR1 and CDR2 sequences are MNHEY and SMNVEV (reference sequence). V was trimmed by 4 bases and J by 4 bases, leaving 16 bases between them. In DNA, the CDR3 is TGTGCCAGCAGTTCCGGACTCTCCCGTGGCTATGGCTACACCTTC. Translation gives CASSSGLSRGYGYTF.

The genes are TRBV3-1 (or the pseudogene TRBV3-2) and TRBJ2-3; TRBD2 aligns across 9 bases. Germline V lookup: CDR1 LGHDT, CDR2 YNNKEL (reference sequence). This CDR3 contains 15 residues. The V and J ends lost 1 base and 2 bases, in that order; junction bases with no gene match: 1. The CDR3 sequence: CASSQGGGVTDTQYF. CDR3 DNA sequence: TGTGCCAGCAGCCAAGGCGGGGGGGTCACAGATACGCAGTATTTT.

The chain employs TRBV7-3 and TRBJ2-1; TRBD2 matches at 7 bases. This CDR3 contains 16 residues. V lost 1 base to trimming and J lost 5 bases; unmatched junction nucleotides: 8. Looked up from germline, CDR1 is SGHTA and CDR2 is FQGTGA. CDR3 protein: CASSLRRETSHNEQFF. For the CDR3, the DNA is TGTGCCAGCAGCTTAAGGCGGGAGACGTCACACAATGAGCAGTTCTTC.

CDR3 in amino acids: CASSLGGGQAGPTGELFF. DNA of the CDR3: TGCGCCAGCAGCTTGGGAGGGGGGCAAGCGGGCCCCACCGGGGAGCTGTTTTTT. V is TRBV5-1 and J is TRBJ2-2; D may be TRBD1 or TRBD2 (6 bases each). Trimming removed 0 bases from V and 4 bases from J, with 19 bases in between. This CDR3 contains 18 residues. Germline loops: CDR1 SGHRS, CDR2 YFSETQ.

CDR3 sequence reads: CASGRGTGGSGANVLTF. The CDR3 coding sequence is TGTGCCAGCGGCCGAGGGACAGGGGGCTCTGGGGCCAACGTCCTGACTTTC. The J gene is TRBJ2-6, the V gene TRBV4-2, with TRBD1 matching 11 bases. V gave up 8 bases and J gave up 0 bases; unmatched junction bases: 6. Per the germline V gene, CDR1 is LGHNA and CDR2 is YNFKEQ. This CDR3 is 17 amino acids long.

The chain combines TRBV11-3 with TRBJ2-7, with D hard to call. Trimming took 3 bases from V and 0 from J, leaving 12 bases between them. Germline CDR1 is SGHNT and CDR2 is YENEEA. The CDR3 length is 15 residues. The CDR3 here is CASSFGASNSYEQYF. The CDR3 DNA sequence: TGTGCCAGCAGCTTCGGTGCCAGCAACTCCTACGAGCAGTACTTC.

This clone was found once. This chain uses TRBV30 with TRBJ2-1; D call uncertain. Per germline, CDR1 GTSNPN and CDR2 SVGIG (reference sequence). CDR3 length: 13 amino acids. Trimming removed 4 bases at V and 3 bases at J, with 10 bases between. In DNA form, the CDR3 reads TGTGCCTGGAACCCGACCAACTACAATGAGCAGTTCTTC. It encodes CAWNPTNYNEQFF.

The rearrangement uses TRBV19 and TRBJ2-5; possible D gene TRBD2, 6 bases. The CDR3 runs to 14 residues. The germline V gene encodes CDR1 LNHDA and CDR2 SQIVND (reference sequence). V lost 5 bases to trimming and J lost 10 bases, with 20 bases between them. CDR3 sequence reads: CASSAQGAGGDQYF. The CDR3 bases are TGTGCCAGTAGTGCCCAAGGGGCCGGGGGAGACCAGTACTTC.

The gene calls are TRBV6-1 and TRBJ1-2; 7 bases are a match to TRBD1. The CDR3 spans 15 residues. CDR1 and CDR2 (germline): MNHNS, SASEGT. Trimming took 1 base from V and 5 from J; bases not matched to a gene: 7. For the CDR3, the DNA is TGTGCCAGCAGTGAAGGAAGGGGGCGTAGGTATGGCTACACCTTC. Protein: CASSEGRGRRYGYTF.

The chain combines TRBV7-9 with TRBJ1-1; 9 bases map to TRBD1. Trimming cost V 5 bases and J 1 base; bases outside gene matches: 5. This CDR3 comprises 15 residues. The germline gives CDR1 SEHNR, CDR2 FQNEAQ (reference sequence). The CDR3, as DNA: TGTGCCAGCAGCAACCGGGACAGGGAGAACACTGAAGCTTTCTTT. Translation gives CASSNRDRENTEAFF.

V and J are TRBV28 and TRBJ2-5; D remains unclear. Trimming shortened V by 1 base and J by 7 bases, and 13 bases separated the two germline ends. The CDR3 is 14 amino acids. CDR1 and CDR2 (germline): MDHEN, SYDVKM. CDR3 region: CASSLSPAVRTQYF. For the CDR3, the DNA is TGTGCCAGCAGTTTATCCCCCGCGGTTAGGACCCAGTACTTC.

The gene calls are TRBV7-2 and TRBJ2-7; 7 bases fit TRBD2. With 2 bases clipped from V and 5 bases from J, the junction kept 9 bases outside the gene matches. The CDR3 sequence is 15 residues long. Germline V gene sequence: CDR1 SGHTA, CDR2 FQGNSA. CDR3 coding DNA: TGTGCCAGCAGCTTATGGCCTAGCGGATTGAACGAGCAGTACTTC. Translation: CASSLWPSGLNEQYF.

In DNA form, the CDR3 reads TGTGCCAGCACCTGGGGACAGGGGGGGTACGAGCAGTACTTC. Amino acids: CASTWGQGGYEQYF. The chain employs TRBV6-5 and TRBJ2-7; 11 bases map to TRBD1. The CDR3 length is 14 residues. J was trimmed by 4 bases and V by 7 bases; bases with no gene match: 6. Germline CDR1 and CDR2: MNHEY and SVGAGI.

The rearrangement uses TRBV6-6 and TRBJ1-5; the D is unclear. The V end lost 2 bases, the J end lost 4 bases, and 12 bases lay between the germline ends. The CDR3 has 15 amino acids. From germline, CDR1 is MNHNY and CDR2 SVGAGI (reference sequence). CDR3 sequence: CASSYEGQENQPQHF. The CDR3 DNA follows: TGTGCCAGCAGTTACGAAGGGCAGGAGAATCAGCCCCAGCATTTT.

As to this clone: The same CDR3 arises from other DNA sequences in this sample as well. V usage is TRBV13 and J usage is TRBJ1-5; unclear D gene. The CDR3 has 14 residues. Trimming cost V 2 bases and J 5 bases, with 10 bases left between them. The germline V gene has CDR1 PRHDT and CDR2 FYEKMQ (reference sequence). CDR3 sequence: CASSLTGRDQPQHF. In DNA form, the CDR3 reads TGTGCCAGCAGCTTAACGGGGAGAGATCAGCCCCAGCATTTT. Variable domain in full (rest from reference TRBV13 and TRBJ1-5): AAGVIQSPRHLIKEKRETATLKCYPIPRHDTVYWYQQGPGQDPQFLISFYEKMQSDKGSIPDRFSAQQFSDYHSELNMSSLELGDSALYFCASSLTGRDQPQHFGDGTRLSIL.